A selection of T cell receptor beta chains follows, all from one sample in a study of T cells in narcolepsy. Repertoires were generated with immunoSEQ multiplex PCR, while TCRdb's copy carries only in-frame clones and drops some. Of 15,000 to 20,000 clones in the sample, 70% to 90% are singletons; the top ten hold approximately 0.7%. The sample was memory (CD45RA-) CD4+ T cells from blood. The receptors originated from a human donor in good health. Each CDR3 is given with its conserved first and last residue. D genes are given only for firm matches. The size entry is marked missing in some rows and otherwise reads once, few, many or a size class.

d_call j_call clone_size v_call cdr3_aa cdr3_nt
NA TRBJ2-7 once TRBV7-9 CASSPQAPGLSYEQYF TGTGCCAGCAGCCCACAGGCCCCGGGCCTTTCCTACGAGCAGTACTTC
NA TRBJ2-6 NA TRBV6-6 CASYPLGSGANVLTF TGTGCCAGCTACCCCCTCGGCTCTGGGGCCAACGTCCTGACTTTC
NA TRBJ1-5 NA TRBV4-3 CASSRDTRQPQHF TGCGCCAGCAGCCGGGACACCCGACAGCCCCAGCATTTT
NA TRBJ2-7 NA TRBV29-1 CSVGRDRPYEQYF TGCAGCGTTGGGCGGGACAGACCCTACGAGCAGTACTTC
TRBD1 TRBJ1-2 NA TRBV6-1 CASKKTGTGDGYTF TGTGCCAGCAAAAAAACCGGGACAGGGGATGGCTACACCTTC
TRBD1 TRBJ2-7 NA TRBV5-1 CASTLTGGNYEQYF TGCGCCAGCACCCTGACAGGGGGCAACTACGAGCAGTACTTC
TRBD2 TRBJ2-5 NA TRBV30 CAWSGGGRETQYF TGTGCCTGGAGTGGGGGGGGTCGAGAGACCCAGTACTTC
NA TRBJ1-3 NA TRBV5-5 CASSFANRPQTIYF TGTGCCAGCAGCTTCGCGAACAGGCCCCAGACCATATATTTT
NA TRBJ1-1 NA TRBV30 CAWSVGGLAEAFF TGTGCCTGGAGTGTAGGCGGGCTTGCTGAAGCTTTCTTT
NA TRBJ1-2 NA TRBV6-5 CASSYSRGAGYTF TGTGCCAGCAGTTACTCGAGAGGGGCTGGCTACACCTTC
NA TRBJ1-1 few TRBV10-3 CAINGGVMNTEAFF TGTGCCATCAATGGCGGGGTTATGAACACTGAAGCTTTCTTT
TRBD2 TRBJ2-1 NA TRBV7-2 CASSLGAGSNEQFF TGTGCCAGCAGCTTAGGAGCGGGGTCGAATGAGCAGTTCTTC
NA TRBJ2-7 NA TRBV7-9 CASSAQAEQYF TGTGCCAGCAGCGCCCAAGCCGAGCAGTACTTC
NA TRBJ1-1 once TRBV30 CAWRSRGGVIGTEAFF TGTGCCTGGAGAAGCCGTGGAGGGGTTATAGGCACTGAAGCTTTCTTT
NA TRBJ2-4 NA TRBV6-1 CASSEAPTGGNIQYF TGTGCCAGCAGTGAAGCCCCCACCGGCGGAAACATTCAGTACTTC
TRBD2 TRBJ2-7 NA TRBV11-2 CASSVGTSGIYEQYF TGTGCCAGCAGCGTCGGGACTAGCGGGATCTACGAGCAGTACTTC
TRBD2 TRBJ2-5 NA TRBV28 CASSSRDRLAGVGETQYF TGTGCCAGCAGTTCACGAGATCGACTAGCGGGAGTAGGGGAGACCCAGTACTTC
NA TRBJ1-1 NA TRBV5-6 CASSFFGTMNTEAFF TGTGCCAGCAGCTTCTTCGGGACAATGAACACTGAAGCTTTCTTT
TRBD1 TRBJ1-2 NA TRBV28 CASSEGQTASGYTF TGTGCCAGCAGTGAGGGACAGACCGCGAGCGGCTACACCTTC
NA TRBJ1-1 NA TRBV18 CASSRRADLEGTEAFF TGTGCCAGCTCACGGCGGGCCGATTTGGAGGGCACTGAAGCTTTCTTT
NA TRBJ1-2 NA TRBV7-9 CASSPEGGARGYTF TGTGCCAGCAGCCCGGAAGGAGGGGCTCGGGGCTACACCTTC
NA TRBJ1-1 NA TRBV15 CATSRDPGRPEAFF TGTGCCACCAGCAGAGATCCGGGTAGGCCTGAAGCTTTCTTT
NA TRBJ2-2 few TRBV18 CASSPRQLRTGELFF TGTGCCAGCTCTCCACGACAGCTGAGGACCGGGGAGCTGTTTTTT